A single sample gave rise to the 13 T cell receptor beta chains below, sequenced in a study of T cell responses to AZD1222 COVID-19 vaccine (dated by TCRdb to the early 2020s). Libraries were constructed by the immunoSEQ multiplex PCR assay. Drawn from immuneACCESS, this table holds only the in-frame rearrangements with V and J called that TCRdb kept. Clones are partly lost; checked studies trace under half to an unresolved V gene and leave the rest unexplained. This sample comprises roughly 160,000 clones, 90% to 95% of them detected only once. The ten biggest clones cover about 0.9% of the sample. The time point label on this specimen signifies: baseline before first vaccination. The sequencing used peripheral blood, collected on day 0 of AZD1222 vaccination. Receptors were obtained from an adult in good health.

The chain couples TRBV6-2 or TRBV6-3 to TRBJ2-5; 12 positions agree with TRBD2. Germline CDR1 is MNHEY and CDR2 is SVGEGT. The J segment lost 5 bases and the V segment lost 5 bases, leaving 6 bases of the junction unmatched. The CDR3 consists of 15 residues. The CDR3, as DNA: TGTGCCAGCAGTGAGCCGACTAGCGGGGGTGAGACCCAGTACTTC. This encodes CASSEPTSGGETQYF.

The V and J genes are TRBV6-6 and TRBJ1-5; D not certain. Germline V gene sequence: CDR1 MNHNY, CDR2 SVGAGI (reference sequence). The CDR3 contains 16 residues. Trimming took off 2 bases at V and 4 bases at J, with 15 bases between the two ends. For the CDR3, the DNA is TGTGCCAGCAGTTACGACCCCGGATTCGGGAATCAGCCCCAGCATTTT. Translating gives CASSYDPGFGNQPQHF.

CDR3 nucleotide sequence: TGCGCCAGCAGCTTGACAGGGAATCAGCCCCAGCATTTT. Translated, it gives CASSLTGNQPQHF. The V gene is TRBV5-1, the J gene TRBJ1-5; TRBD1 might be the D (6 bases). CDR3 length: 13 residues. Germline V CDR1 and CDR2: SGHRS, YFSETQ. V lost 1 base, J lost 4 bases, and 6 bases lay in between.

The gene calls are TRBV19 and TRBJ1-4; tentative D call: TRBD1 (6 bases). From germline, CDR1 is LNHDA and CDR2 SQIVND (reference sequence). Trimming removed 7 bases at V and 0 bases at J, with 18 bases between. The CDR3 runs to 17 residues. This CDR3 is CASTLLQGPATNEKLFF. The CDR3 DNA is TGTGCCAGTACCCTACTCCAGGGGCCCGCAACTAATGAAAAACTGTTTTTT.

This clone has a single count. J is TRBJ2-3 and V is TRBV10-3, with a possible D match to TRBD1 (6 bases). Germline V gene data show CDR1 as ENHRY and CDR2 as SYGVKD. The CDR3 has 14 amino acids. The V end was cut by 6 bases, the J end by 0 bases, with 10 bases between. The CDR3 nucleotides read TGTGCCATCAGACCGCAGGGGAGCACAGATACGCAGTATTTT. Its translation: CAIRPQGSTDTQYF.

The chain combines TRBV11-2 with TRBJ2-7, with D tentatively TRBD2 (5 bases). The V gene lost 1 base and the J gene lost 1 base, with 11 bases spanning the gap. From germline, CDR1 is SGHAT and CDR2 FQNNGV. CDR3 length: 15 amino acids. CDR3 DNA: TGTGCCAGCAGCTTAGTTAGCGTTGGTTCCTACGAGCAGTACTTC. Its protein is CASSLVSVGSYEQYF.

This chain uses TRBV27 with TRBJ1-1, with D unresolved. The CDR3 contains 15 residues. Germline lookup yields CDR1 MNHEY and CDR2 SMNVEV (reference sequence). Trimming left V 1 base short and J 0 bases short, with 9 bases between. This chain's CDR3 is CASSLLGPLNTEAFF. For the CDR3, the DNA is TGTGCCAGCAGTTTATTGGGCCCATTGAACACTGAAGCTTTCTTT.

The chain has TRBV12-3 or TRBV12-4 and TRBJ2-5; 11 positions agree with TRBD2. The CDR3 consists of 13 residues. V was pared by 7 bases and J by 5 bases, with 3 bases of the junction left unmatched. The CDR3 loop is CASNPSGGETQYF. CDR3 DNA sequence: TGTGCCAGCAATCCTAGCGGGGGGGAGACCCAGTACTTC.

This clone was observed once. The chain joins TRBV7-2 to TRBJ1-2; D is unresolved. Trimming cost V 2 bases and J 6 bases, with 13 bases left between them. Germline V CDR1 and CDR2: SGHTA, FQGNSA. This CDR3 comprises 14 residues. For the CDR3, the DNA is TGTGCCAGCAGCTTAATGGCAGGTGACCATGGCTACACCTTC. This codes for CASSLMAGDHGYTF.

The rearrangement links TRBV5-1 to TRBJ1-2, with TRBD1 identical over 8 bases. The CDR3 extends over 15 amino acids. V was clipped by 3 bases and J by 3 bases; unmatched bases: 7. Looked up from germline, CDR1 is SGHRS and CDR2 is YFSETQ. The CDR3 DNA follows: TGCGCCAGCAGCTCGGACAGGGATCCACACTATGGCTACACCTTC. The encoded protein is CASSSDRDPHYGYTF.

The chain recombines TRBV12-3 or TRBV12-4 with TRBJ1-4, with 9 bases aligning to TRBD1. This CDR3 contains 13 residues. Trimming removed 7 bases from V and 8 bases from J; junction bases left unmatched: 5. CDR3 region: CASNTGQGEKLFF. For the CDR3, the DNA is TGTGCCAGCAACACTGGACAGGGGGAAAAACTGTTTTTT.

The CDR3 coding sequence is TGTGCCAGCAGCTTGCAACAGCAAGGCAATGAGCAGTTCTTC. The encoded protein is CASSLQQQGNEQFF. V and J are TRBV5-4 and TRBJ2-1; D unresolved. The V gene's germline CDR1 is SGHNT and CDR2 YYREEE (reference sequence). The length of the CDR3 is 14 residues. V was cut by 1 base and J by 6 bases, with 11 bases left in between.

This chain uses TRBV18 with TRBJ2-7; 9 bases align to TRBD2. Germline V gives CDR1 KGHSH, CDR2 LQKENI. The trim removed 1 base at V and 2 bases at J, leaving 3 bases unmatched. This CDR3 region has 15 residues. The CDR3 DNA sequence: TGTGCCAGCTCACCACGAAGCGGGGGGACCTACGAGCAGTACTTC. Translating it yields CASSPRSGGTYEQYF.